This T cell receptor (beta chain) was identified during a study of PD-L1 blockade in urothelial cancer. This CDR3 is built from 13 residues. Between the trimmed V and J ends, which lost 3 bases and 4 bases, there was a span of 9 bases. The germline CDR1 and CDR2 sequences are KGHSH and LQKENI. This clone has just one count. The antigen is undetermined. Findings of the study overall: Expansion of tumor-associated blood clones at 3 weeks was greater in durable-benefit patients.

Sequenced by immunoSEQ multiplex PCR; TCRdb stores in-frame clones only, minus some. The sample lists more than 60,000 clones, 88% occurring once. Time point described: peripheral blood 6 weeks after treatment start. Source: PBMCs, taken around atezolizumab (anti-PD-L1) treatment. The chain employs TRBV18 and TRBJ1-1; tentative D call: TRBD1 (5 bases). This TCR came from a man aged 60 to 75 with urothelial cancer. Here the CDR3 reads CASSPREGTEAFF. The CDR3 coding sequence is TGTGCCAGCTCACCCAGGGAAGGCACTGAAGCTTTCTTT.